These T cell receptor beta chains were read from a single sample in a study of blood T cell repertoires in COVID-19. The repertoire was sequenced with immunoSEQ multiplex PCR; TCRdb's copy has only in-frame clones and lacks some. The repertoire holds tens of thousands of clones, with about four fifths as singletons. Sequenced input: peripheral blood. These receptors all come from a human donor in a cohort sampled during active COVID-19. Each CDR3 is given with its conserved first and last residue. The D gene is left open where the match is weak. Only some rows state a clone size, as once, few, many or a class for expanded clones.

clone_size	v_call	j_call	d_call	cdr3_aa	cdr3_nt
-	TRBV7-9	TRBJ2-5	TRBD2	CASSHTSAQETQYF	TGTGCCAGCAGTCATACTAGCGCTCAAGAGACCCAGTACTTC
few	TRBV5-8	TRBJ1-6	-	CASRTRAGGSPLHF	TGTGCCAGCAGGACCAGGGCCGGGGGTTCACCCCTCCACTTT
-	TRBV6-1	TRBJ1-2	TRBD1	CASSEDRTGAHYGYTF	TGTGCCAGCAGTGAAGACCGGACAGGGGCTCACTATGGCTACACCTTC
-	TRBV7-2	TRBJ2-1	TRBD2	CASSVAAGGYNEQFF	TGTGCCAGCAGTGTAGCAGCGGGGGGGTACAATGAGCAGTTCTTC
once	TRBV7-9	TRBJ1-2	TRBD1	CASSLGTAYGYTF	TGTGCCAGCAGCCTAGGGACAGCCTATGGCTACACCTTC
-	TRBV2	TRBJ2-2	-	CASRQGTNTGELFF	TGTGCCAGCAGACAGGGCACGAACACCGGGGAGCTGTTTTTT
-	TRBV6-5	TRBJ1-5	TRBD1	CASSFGQGKNQPQHF	TGTGCCAGCAGTTTCGGACAGGGTAAGAATCAGCCCCAGCATTTT
-	TRBV24-1	TRBJ1-1	TRBD1	CATSGGTGFTEAFF	TGTGCCACCAGTGGTGGGACAGGGTTTACTGAAGCTTTCTTT
-	TRBV6-1	TRBJ2-7	TRBD1	CASSEEGQGTSYEQYF	TGTGCCAGCAGTGAAGAGGGACAGGGCACGTCCTACGAGCAGTACTTC
-	TRBV2	TRBJ2-7	TRBD2	CASSEVGSGSYEQYF	TGTGCCAGCAGTGAAGTCGGTAGCGGGAGCTACGAGCAGTACTTC
-	TRBV7-2	TRBJ1-2	TRBD1	CASSFRDRLQYGYTF	TGTGCCAGCAGCTTCAGGGACAGGCTACAGTATGGCTACACCTTC
-	TRBV18	TRBJ2-7	TRBD2	CASSPPSGGAAYEQYF	TGTGCCAGCTCACCCCCTAGCGGGGGGGCCGCCTACGAGCAGTACTTC
-	TRBV5-1	TRBJ2-7	TRBD1	CASSLLGQEPYEQYF	TGCGCCAGCAGCTTGCTGGGACAGGAGCCCTACGAGCAGTACTTC
-	TRBV18	TRBJ2-7	TRBD1	CASSSDRYEQYF	TGTGCCAGCTCATCGGACAGGTACGAGCAGTACTTC
-	TRBV24-1	TRBJ2-5	-	CATSASTPNLETQYF	TGTGCCACCAGTGCCTCCACGCCTAACTTAGAGACCCAGTACTTC
-	TRBV5-1	TRBJ2-3	TRBD1	CASSFTTGGGADTQYF	TGCGCCAGCAGCTTCACGACAGGGGGAGGCGCAGATACGCAGTATTTT